Below are 17 T cell receptor beta chains sequenced from a single sample in a study of cytomegalovirus exposure and HLA in healthy donors. The PCR made use of 60 Vbeta and 13 Jbeta primers. Profiling relied on immunoSEQ multiplex PCR, and the TCRdb table lists in-frame clones only, not all of them. This sample has around 120,000 clones; 55% to 75% occur once, and the top ten carry 8% to 9.5%. The material sequenced was PBMCs. The origin of the receptors is a woman between 40 and 55 years old in good health and CMV-seropositive.

This chain joins TRBV2 and TRBJ1-3; D unclear. Trimming cost V 6 bases and J 0 bases, with 18 bases left between them. Germline CDR1 is SNHLY and CDR2 is FYNNEI. The CDR3 sequence is 17 residues long. CDR3 sequence: CASSLEGMTSSGNTIYF. The CDR3 bases are TGTGCCAGCAGCCTGGAGGGTATGACAAGCTCTGGAAACACCATATATTTT. The full variable domain, rest sourced from reference TRBV2 and TRBJ1-3, is EPEVTQTPSHQVTQMGQEVILRCVPISNHLYFYWYRQILGQKVEFLVSFYNNEISEKSEIFDDQFSVERPDGSNFTLKIRSTKLEDSAMYFCASSLEGMTSSGNTIYFGEGSWLTVV.

This clone turned up a few times. This rearrangement joins TRBV4-2 to TRBJ2-3; the match to TRBD2 covers 7 bases. The CDR3 consists of 17 residues. The germline V gene has CDR1 LGHNA and CDR2 YNFKEQ. Trimming at V came to 0 bases and at J to 1 base, leaving 7 bases not matched to a gene. Here the CDR3 reads CASSQDPLADGTDTQYF. DNA for the CDR3: TGTGCCAGCAGCCAAGACCCCCTAGCGGATGGCACAGATACGCAGTATTTT.

The rearrangement links TRBV6-1 to TRBJ2-6; 9 bases line up with TRBD1. The CDR3 totals 15 residues. Germline assignment: CDR1 MNHNS and CDR2 SASEGT. With 6 bases clipped from V and 0 bases from J, the junction kept 0 bases outside the gene matches. Here the CDR3 DNA reads TGTGCCAGCAGGACAGGGGGCTCTGGGGCCAACGTCCTGACTTTC. The encoded protein is CASRTGGSGANVLTF.

The chain employs TRBV19 and TRBJ1-5, with 9 bases that match TRBD1. V lost 1 base to trimming and J lost 0 bases; unmatched junction nucleotides: 7. CDR1 is LNHDA, CDR2 SQIVND, per germline (reference sequence). CDR3 size: 18 residues. CDR3 in amino acids: CASSIGDRGIYSNQPQHF. The CDR3, as DNA: TGTGCCAGTAGTATAGGTGACAGGGGGATCTATAGCAATCAGCCCCAGCATTTT.

Here the CDR3 reads CASSQDRGSWEDTQYF. The CDR3 bases are TGCGCCAGCAGCCAAGATCGGGGGTCCTGGGAAGATACGCAGTATTTT. The chain uses TRBV4-3 and TRBJ2-3; TRBD2 might be the D (6 bases). V lost 0 bases to trimming and J lost 5 bases, with 15 bases between them. The CDR3 has 16 amino acids. Looked up from germline, CDR1 is LGHNA and CDR2 is YSLEER.

This clone was seen only a few times. The V call is TRBV6-5, the J call TRBJ1-1; the D is unclear. Germline CDR1 and CDR2: MNHEY and SVGAGI. This CDR3 has 12 amino acids. V lost 8 bases, J lost 4 bases, and 11 bases lay in between. Here the CDR3 reads CASWRRTTEAFF. The CDR3, as DNA: TGTGCCAGCTGGCGGAGAACCACTGAAGCTTTCTTT.

The chain employs TRBV6-6 and TRBJ2-5; 9 bases match TRBD1. The end of the DNA is better explained by TRBJ2-7, so the J call may be wrong. Germline V gene sequence: CDR1 MNHNY, CDR2 SVGAGI (reference sequence). CDR3 length: 15 residues. The CDR3, as DNA: TGTGCCAGCAGTTACTCGACAGGGGGCTCCTACGAGCAGTACTTC. Protein: CASSYSTGGSYEQYF.

The V and J genes are TRBV7-2 and TRBJ1-5; D gene uncertain. V was trimmed by 1 base and J by 6 bases, leaving 10 bases between them. There are 14 residues in the CDR3. Germline-derived CDR1 and CDR2 are SGHTA and FQGNSA. DNA for the CDR3: TGTGCCAGCAGCTTAGGGGGTAGCGCTCAGCCCCAGCATTTT. Translated, it gives CASSLGGSAQPQHF.

The chain joins TRBV11-2 to TRBJ2-7; TRBD1 matches 7 bases. The CDR3 is 14 amino acids. V gave up 4 bases and J gave up 5 bases; unmatched junction bases: 8. Germline V CDR1 and CDR2: SGHAT, FQNNGV. The CDR3: CASSSSTGYDEQYF. Here the CDR3 DNA reads TGTGCCAGCAGCTCCTCGACAGGGTACGACGAGCAGTACTTC. Looking up the rest from reference TRBV11-2 and TRBJ2-7 gives the full variable domain: EAGVAQSPRYKIIEKRQSVAFWCNPISGHATLYWYQQILGQGPKLLIQFQNNGVVDDSQLPKDRFSAERLKGVDSTLKIQPAKLEDSAVYLCASSSSTGYDEQYFGPGTRLTVT.

The chain carries TRBV29-1 and TRBJ1-2; the D gene is possibly TRBD1 (5 bases). CDR1 and CDR2 from the germline V gene are SQVTM and ANQGSEA. Trimming took off 4 bases at V and 4 bases at J, with 16 bases between the two ends. The CDR3 is 14 residues long. The CDR3: CSVVAGEGGYGYTF. The DNA of the CDR3 is TGCAGCGTTGTAGCGGGGGAGGGAGGCTATGGCTACACCTTC.

In its sample, this clone was seen once. V usage is TRBV5-4 and J usage is TRBJ1-1; weak D call: TRBD1 (6 bases). Germline V gene sequence: CDR1 SGHNT, CDR2 YYREEE (reference sequence). V was trimmed by 4 bases and J by 5 bases, leaving 15 bases between them. This CDR3 contains 14 residues. CDR3 region: CASSDQGMSTEAFF. The CDR3 DNA sequence: TGTGCCAGCAGCGACCAGGGGATGTCGACTGAAGCTTTCTTT.

V and J are TRBV4-2 and TRBJ2-3; tentatively, D is TRBD2 (6 bases). Trimming pared 0 bases from V and 1 base from J, leaving 11 bases between. Germline values: CDR1 LGHNA, CDR2 YNFKEQ. This CDR3 is built from 16 residues. The CDR3 coding sequence is TGTGCCAGCAGCCAAGATTCTCCTAGCGGCACAGATACGCAGTATTTT. Translated: CASSQDSPSGTDTQYF.

The rearrangement links TRBV27 to TRBJ2-7, with D hard to call. The CDR3 has 11 residues. The V gene lost 4 bases and the J gene lost 4 bases, with 5 bases spanning the gap. Germline values: CDR1 MNHEY, CDR2 SMNVEV (reference sequence). This CDR3 is CASSSTYEQYF. The CDR3 nucleotides are TGTGCCAGCAGTTCGACATACGAGCAGTACTTC.

The chain joins TRBV7-3 to TRBJ2-7, with 8 bases lining up with TRBD2. V lost 5 bases to trimming and J lost 1 base; unmatched junction nucleotides: 7. CDR1 is SGHTA, CDR2 FQGTGA, per germline. The CDR3 covers 15 residues. DNA for the CDR3: TGTGCCAGCAGCCATACTAGCGGACCATCCTACGAGCAGTACTTC. Encoded protein: CASSHTSGPSYEQYF.

This chain links TRBV18 with TRBJ2-5; 8 nucleotides match TRBD2. This CDR3 contains 16 residues. V dropped 2 bases and J dropped 3; count of bases not matched to a gene: 8. Per the germline V gene, CDR1 is KGHSH and CDR2 is LQKENI. The CDR3 bases are TGTGCCAGCTCACCAAGGCCAGCGGGAGTAGAAGAGACCCAGTACTTC. Protein sequence: CASSPRPAGVEETQYF.

V and J are TRBV28 and TRBJ1-4; D is unclear. The V gene's germline CDR1 is MDHEN and CDR2 SYDVKM. V gave up 3 bases and J gave up 7 bases, with 9 bases separating them. This CDR3 has 13 amino acids. The CDR3 DNA is TGTGCCAGCAGTTTCCGAAGGAGTGAAAAACTGTTTTTT. This gives the protein CASSFRRSEKLFF.

This clone has more than one count but fewer than ten. The CDR3 DNA sequence: TGTGCCAGCAGCCCCCCCGTTCCTAGCGGCTCCTACGAGCAGTACTTC. Protein product: CASSPPVPSGSYEQYF. This chain links TRBV13 with TRBJ2-7; 7 bases align to TRBD2. There are 16 residues in the CDR3. Germline CDR1 reads PRHDT; CDR2 reads FYEKMQ (reference sequence). The V segment lost 5 bases and the J segment 0 bases; nucleotides outside the gene matches: 10. Full variable domain (rest looked up from reference TRBV13 and TRBJ2-7): AAGVIQSPRHLIKEKRETATLKCYPIPRHDTVYWYQQGPGQDPQFLISFYEKMQSDKGSIPDRFSAQQFSDYHSELNMSSLELGDSALYFCASSPPVPSGSYEQYFGPGTRLTVT.